Following are 20 T cell receptor beta chains from one sample sequenced in a study of cytomegalovirus exposure and HLA in healthy donors. This PCR relied on a set of 60 Vbeta primers and 13 Jbeta primers. The table came from immunoSEQ multiplex PCR; TCRdb's copy has only in-frame clones and leaves some out. The sample lists some 13,000 clones, less than 75% seen once, with approximately 15% in the top ten. Sequenced material: PBMCs. The receptors were gathered from a woman in her forties or fifties in good health and CMV-seropositive.

The gene calls are TRBV9 and TRBJ1-5, with 10 bases matching TRBD1. This CDR3 has 14 residues. The V and J ends lost 0 bases and 6 bases, in that order; junction bases with no gene match: 0. Looked up from germline, CDR1 is SGDLS and CDR2 is YYNGEE. CDR3 DNA: TGTGCCAGCAGCGTAGGGACAGGGGGTCAGCCCCAGCATTTT. Its protein is CASSVGTGGQPQHF.

V usage is TRBV10-3 and J usage is TRBJ2-2; TRBD2 agrees at 7 bases. The CDR3 sequence is 15 residues long. After removal of 11 bases from V and 4 bases from J, the junction contained 13 bases not matched to a gene. Germline V gene sequence: CDR1 ENHRY, CDR2 SYGVKD. CDR3 residues: CAVRPKGEGTGELFF. In DNA form, the CDR3 reads TGTGCCGTTCGGCCTAAAGGGGAGGGCACCGGGGAGCTGTTTTTT.

V gene TRBV6-5 combines with J gene TRBJ2-7; D is perhaps TRBD1 (5 bases). Trimming removed 5 bases from V and 3 bases from J, with 11 bases in between. The CDR3 totals 13 residues. Germline-derived CDR1 and CDR2 are MNHEY and SVGAGI. CDR3 DNA: TGTGCCAGCAGTCGACAGACAAACTACGAGCAGTACTTC. This gives the protein CASSRQTNYEQYF.

The rearrangement joins TRBV7-9 to TRBJ1-1; no clear D gene. CDR1 is SEHNR and CDR2 is FQNEAQ in the germline V gene (reference sequence). The CDR3 has 12 amino acids. The V and J ends lost 5 bases and 5 bases respectively, with 9 bases between them. CDR3 DNA: TGTGCCAGCAGCCCCCCTGTGACTGAAGCTTTCTTT. It translates to CASSPPVTEAFF.

This clone has a handful of counts. This sequence joins TRBV29-1 and TRBJ1-2, with 8 bases matching TRBD1. With V trimmed by 5 bases and J by 8 bases, 10 bases remained unmatched. Germline values: CDR1 SQVTM, CDR2 ANQGSEA. This CDR3 is built from 13 residues. CDR3 residues: CSVLGQGPWGYTF. DNA for the CDR3: TGCAGCGTTTTAGGACAGGGCCCCTGGGGCTACACCTTC. The variable domain in full, completed from reference TRBV29-1 and TRBJ1-2, reads SAVISQKPSRDICQRGTSLTIQCQVDSQVTMMFWYRQQPGQSLTLIATANQGSEATYESGFVIDKFPISRPNLTFSTLTVSNMSPEDSSIYLCSVLGQGPWGYTFGSGTRLTVV.

This sequence joins TRBV29-1 and TRBJ1-2; D perhaps matches TRBD1 (6 bases). CDR1 is SQVTM and CDR2 is ANQGSEA in the germline V gene. The CDR3 is 13 amino acids. With 3 bases removed from V and 8 bases from J, the gap between germline ends came to 16 bases. The CDR3 protein is CSVDTDSLYGYTF. The CDR3 nucleotides read TGCAGCGTTGATACGGACAGTCTCTACGGCTACACCTTC.

This chain connects TRBV4-3 to TRBJ2-7, with D maybe TRBD2 (8 bases). Trimming left V 3 bases short and J 0 bases short, with 12 bases between. The CDR3 totals 15 residues. Per the germline V gene, CDR1 is LGHNA and CDR2 is YSLEER. This CDR3 is CASSHGRDSSYEQYF. The CDR3 DNA reads TGCGCCAGCAGCCACGGGAGGGACAGCTCCTACGAGCAGTACTTC.

Only a few counts were recorded for this clone. The V call is TRBV7-2, the J call TRBJ1-1; D possibly corresponds to TRBD1 (5 bases). This CDR3 has 15 residues. Germline V lookup: CDR1 SGHTA, CDR2 FQGNSA. V lost 1 base to trimming and J lost 0 bases, with 9 bases between them. CDR3 bases: TGTGCCAGCAGCTTAGAGGGGCTGGTGAACACTGAAGCTTTCTTT. Translated, it gives CASSLEGLVNTEAFF.

This clone was seen more than once but under ten times. The rearrangement uses TRBV7-2 and TRBJ1-5; 7 nucleotides match TRBD1. This CDR3 has 14 residues. The germline gives CDR1 SGHTA, CDR2 FQGNSA. Losses at the gene ends were 5 bases for V and 4 bases for J; bases not matched to a gene: 5. The CDR3 nucleotides read TGTGCCAGCAGCCCAGGGGGACAGAATCAGCCCCAGCATTTT. This codes for CASSPGGQNQPQHF.

This clone was seen once. This sequence joins TRBV11-2 and TRBJ2-2; 8 bases align to TRBD1. CDR1 SGHAT and CDR2 FQNNGV come from the germline V gene. This CDR3 spans 15 amino acids. Germline trimming cut 2 bases from V and 4 bases from J; bases unmatched to any gene: 3. CDR3 coding DNA: TGTGCCAGCAGCTTAACCAGGGGGCGCACCGGGGAGCTGTTTTTT. It encodes CASSLTRGRTGELFF. Full variable domain (missing parts from reference TRBV11-2 and TRBJ2-2): EAGVAQSPRYKIIEKRQSVAFWCNPISGHATLYWYQQILGQGPKLLIQFQNNGVVDDSQLPKDRFSAERLKGVDSTLKIQPAKLEDSAVYLCASSLTRGRTGELFFGEGSRLTVL.

The genes are TRBV14 and TRBJ2-7; 10 bases line up with TRBD2. Germline-derived CDR1 and CDR2 are SGHDN and FVKESK. Trimming at V came to 4 bases and at J to 2 bases, leaving 5 bases not matched to a gene. The CDR3 extends over 15 amino acids. CDR3 DNA sequence: TGTGCCAGCAGCCCCCTAGCGGGAGCCACCTACGAGCAGTACTTC. As protein: CASSPLAGATYEQYF.

This chain joins TRBV6-1 and TRBJ1-5, with unresolved D. The CDR3 consists of 13 residues. Looked up from germline, CDR1 is MNHNS and CDR2 is SASEGT. The V gene lost 2 bases and the J gene lost 4 bases, with 6 bases spanning the gap. Here the CDR3 DNA reads TGTGCCAGCAGTGAATCGGGAAATCAGCCCCAGCATTTT. As protein: CASSESGNQPQHF.

The chain combines TRBV11-2 with TRBJ1-5, with unresolved D. Germline V gene data show CDR1 as SGHAT and CDR2 as FQNNGV. The CDR3 consists of 15 residues. V lost 3 bases and J 0 bases, leaving 9 bases between the germline ends. The CDR3 DNA sequence: TGTGCCAGCAGCTTGGACGGGATTAGCAATCAGCCCCAGCATTTT. Amino acid sequence: CASSLDGISNQPQHF.

V and J are TRBV28 and TRBJ1-1, with a possible D match to TRBD1 (5 bases). The length of the CDR3 is 15 residues. V was trimmed by 0 bases and J by 1 base, leaving 9 bases between them. Germline V gene lookup returns CDR1 MDHEN and CDR2 SYDVKM. In nucleotides, the CDR3 is TGTGCCAGCAGTTTATGGGACAACCAGAACACTGAAGCTTTCTTT. It codes for CASSLWDNQNTEAFF. Together with reference TRBV28 and TRBJ1-1, the CDR3 gives the full variable domain: DVKVTQSSRYLVKRTGEKVFLECVQDMDHENMFWYRQDPGLGLRLIYFSYDVKMKEKGDIPEGYSVSREKKERFSLILESASTNQTSMYLCASSLWDNQNTEAFFGQGTRLTVV.

In this sample, this clone turned up a few times. This CDR3 is CASSVAGDSYNEQFF. CDR3 DNA: TGTGCCAGCAGCGTAGCTGGTGACAGTTACAATGAGCAGTTCTTC. The rearrangement joins TRBV9 to TRBJ2-1; D is possibly TRBD1 (5 bases). Trimming took 0 bases from V and 4 from J, leaving 11 bases between them. Germline values: CDR1 SGDLS, CDR2 YYNGEE. The CDR3 runs to 15 residues.

J is TRBJ2-7 and V is TRBV4-3; 12 bases fit TRBD1. V shed 1 base and J 5 bases; nucleotides not matched to a gene: 6. The germline V gene encodes CDR1 LGHNA and CDR2 YSLEER. The CDR3 has 16 residues. CDR3 nucleotides: TGCGCCAGCAGCCAAGTCGTGGGGACAGGGGGCGACGAGCAGTACTTC. It codes for CASSQVVGTGGDEQYF.

This rearrangement joins TRBV25-1 to TRBJ2-3; the D is unclear. This CDR3 contains 14 residues. Germline loops: CDR1 MGHDK, CDR2 SYGVNS. Trimming pared 4 bases from V and 3 bases from J, leaving 11 bases between. In nucleotides, the CDR3 is TGTGCCAGCAGTGTTGGCGGTAAGACAGATACGCAGTATTTT. It encodes CASSVGGKTDTQYF.

J is TRBJ2-3 and V is TRBV28, with D maybe TRBD1 (6 bases). Germline V gene lookup returns CDR1 MDHEN and CDR2 SYDVKM. V was pared by 7 bases and J by 6 bases, with 11 bases between. There are 12 residues in the CDR3. The CDR3 nucleotides read TGTGCCAGCACAGACAGGAGGGATACGCAGTATTTT. Translating it yields CASTDRRDTQYF.

Note on this clone: The junction departs from the called germline gene at one end, perhaps through a read error. V usage is TRBV13 and J usage is TRBJ1-4; no definite D call. CDR3 length: 13 amino acids. Germline V gene sequence: CDR1 PRHDT, CDR2 FYEKMQ (reference sequence). The CDR3 coding sequence is TGTGCCAGCAGCAGCGCAACTGATGAAAAACTGTTTTTT. Amino acid sequence: CASSSATDEKLFF.

The rearrangement links TRBV11-2 to TRBJ2-5, with D possibly being TRBD2 (5 bases). The germline gives CDR1 SGHAT, CDR2 FQNNGV. With 4 bases removed from V and 3 bases from J, the gap between germline ends came to 12 bases. The CDR3 runs to 14 residues. CDR3 residues: CASSSSTEEETQYF. The CDR3 nucleotides read TGTGCCAGCAGCTCCTCTACGGAGGAAGAGACCCAGTACTTC.